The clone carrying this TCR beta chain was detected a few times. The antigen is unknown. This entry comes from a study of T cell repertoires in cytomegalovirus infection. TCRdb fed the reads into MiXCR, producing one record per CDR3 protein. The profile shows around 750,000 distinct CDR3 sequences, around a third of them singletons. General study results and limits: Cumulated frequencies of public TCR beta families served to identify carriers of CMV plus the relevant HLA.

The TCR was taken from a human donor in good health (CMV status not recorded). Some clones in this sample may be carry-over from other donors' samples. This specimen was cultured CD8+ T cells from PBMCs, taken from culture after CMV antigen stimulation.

The CDR3 sequence: CASSFGVALGETQYF. CDR3 sequence (DNA): TGTGCCAGCAGCTTTGGCGTCGCCCTAGGAGAGACCCAGTACTTC. This chain uses TRBV7-6 with TRBJ2-5, with D unclear. This CDR3 has 15 residues. Looked up from germline, CDR1 is SGHVS and CDR2 is FNYEAQ. Trimming removed 3 bases from V and 4 bases from J, with 15 bases in between.